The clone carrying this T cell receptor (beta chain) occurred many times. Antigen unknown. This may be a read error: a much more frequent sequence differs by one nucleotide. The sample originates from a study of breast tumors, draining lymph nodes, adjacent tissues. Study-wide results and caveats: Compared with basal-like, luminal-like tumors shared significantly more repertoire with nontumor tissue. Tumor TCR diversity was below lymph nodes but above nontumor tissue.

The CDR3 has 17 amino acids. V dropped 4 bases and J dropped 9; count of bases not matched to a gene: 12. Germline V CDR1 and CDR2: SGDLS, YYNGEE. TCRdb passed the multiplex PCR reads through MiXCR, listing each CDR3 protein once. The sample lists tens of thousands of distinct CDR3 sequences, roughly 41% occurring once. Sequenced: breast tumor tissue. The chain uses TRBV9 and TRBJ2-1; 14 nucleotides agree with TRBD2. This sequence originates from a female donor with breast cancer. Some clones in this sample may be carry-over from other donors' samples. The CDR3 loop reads CASSTRTSGRLGAEQFF. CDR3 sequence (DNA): TGTGCCAGCAGCACCCGGACTAGCGGGAGGTTAGGGGCTGAGCAGTTCTTC.